This T cell receptor beta chain was found in a study of patients and donors after allogeneic stem cell transplantation. TCRdb processed the RT-PCR reads anew with MiXCR; each CDR3 protein has one entry. The sample carries under 170,000 distinct CDR3 sequences, about two fifths recorded once. The germline CDR1 and CDR2 sequences are SGHAT and FQNNGV. The CDR3 runs to 16 residues. The germline V and J ends were trimmed by 4 bases and 2 bases, with 15 bases remaining between them. This chain uses TRBV11-2 with TRBJ2-1; the D gene could be TRBD1 or TRBD2 (6 bases each). The specimen sequenced was blood, either unsorted or a sorted T cell fraction (not recorded which). This sequence was found in a human donor who was either an allogeneic HSCT recipient or a stem cell or donor lymphocyte infusion donor (not recorded which). It is not recorded whose cells these are; they may come from a transplant donor. CDR3 sequence reads: CASSSERGPTYNEQFF. The CDR3 nucleotides are TGTGCCAGCAGCTCCGAACGGGGGCCCACCTACAATGAGCAGTTCTTC.